This record concerns one T cell receptor beta chain sequence. Its antigen is not identified. This sample is part of a study of CD8 T cells in ankylosing spondylitis. General observations from the study: In ankylosing spondylitis blood, a motif of seven or eight highly homologous TCR beta variants appeared characteristic.

TCRdb redid the calling of the 5' RACE reads with MiXCR, one entry per CDR3 protein. Found here are about 450,000 distinct CDR3 sequences, roughly 26% of them singletons; the top ten hold 0.75% to 0.9%. J lost 4 bases, V lost 5 bases, and 5 bases had no gene match. The CDR3 covers 13 residues. The germline V gene encodes CDR1 ENHRY and CDR2 SYGVKD. The rearrangement joins TRBV10-3 to TRBJ2-7; TRBD1 matches 7 bases. The TCR comes from a male donor with ankylosing spondylitis. The sample consisted of blood, either unsorted or a sorted T cell fraction (not recorded which). The CDR3 DNA is TGTGCCATCAGTCAGACAGGGCTGTACGAGCAGTACTTC. Its translation: CAISQTGLYEQYF.